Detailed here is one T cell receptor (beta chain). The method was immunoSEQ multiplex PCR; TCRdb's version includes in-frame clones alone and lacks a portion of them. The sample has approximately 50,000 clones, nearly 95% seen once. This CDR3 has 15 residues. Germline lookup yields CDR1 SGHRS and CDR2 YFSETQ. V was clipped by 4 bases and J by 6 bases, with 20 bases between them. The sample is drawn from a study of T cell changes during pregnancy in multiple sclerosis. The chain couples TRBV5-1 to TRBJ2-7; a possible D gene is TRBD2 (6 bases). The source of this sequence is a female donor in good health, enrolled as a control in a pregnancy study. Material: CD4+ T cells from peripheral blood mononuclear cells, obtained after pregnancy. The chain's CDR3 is CASSPQAGQAGEQYF. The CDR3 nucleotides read TGCGCCAGCAGCCCACAAGCGGGTCAGGCGGGCGAGCAGTACTTC.